Below are 27 T cell receptor beta chains sequenced from a single sample in a study of blood T cells in healthy people across ages (dated by TCRdb to about 2015). The protocol used for the library was 5' RACE. The sequencing machine was an Illumina HiSeq 2500. A second roughly 6 to 12 cycle PCR used a sample-barcoded 5' primer and a J-beta primer mix. Through fastp at Q25 and MiXCR, TCRdb rebuilt clones from the public reads, retaining in-frame beta chains. A single entry per CDR3 protein holds the most common genes and DNA from its merged rows. This sample comprises 890,000 or so distinct CDR3 sequences, 62% of them detected only once. The ten largest clonotypes hold 28% of the sample. The sequencing sample was made of blood. The receptor source for this set is a young man in good health.

The V call is TRBV4-1, the J call TRBJ2-7; D possibly corresponds to TRBD1 (5 bases). The V end was cut by 2 bases, the J end by 2 bases, with 13 bases between. CDR1 is MGHRA and CDR2 is YSYEKL in the germline V gene. This CDR3 spans 15 amino acids. This CDR3 reads CASSQFEAGTYEQYF. The CDR3, as DNA: TGCGCCAGCAGCCAATTCGAGGCAGGGACCTACGAGCAGTACTTC.

V gene TRBV3-1 combines with J gene TRBJ2-3, with 9 bases identical to TRBD1. Per germline, CDR1 LGHDT and CDR2 YNNKEL (reference sequence). V was pared by 3 bases and J by 6 bases, with 7 bases of the junction left unmatched. CDR3 length: 15 amino acids. In nucleotides, the CDR3 is TGTGCCAGCAGCCAGGCACGGACAGGGGCGGATACGCAGTATTTT. Its translation: CASSQARTGADTQYF.

This chain uses TRBV9 with TRBJ1-6; D might be TRBD1 (5 bases). Germline values: CDR1 SGDLS, CDR2 YYNGEE. Trimming pared 0 bases from V and 7 bases from J, leaving 11 bases between. The CDR3 totals 15 residues. The CDR3 DNA reads as TGTGCCAGCAGCGTAGGAGGGACGTACAATTCACCCCTCCACTTT. The encoded protein is CASSVGGTYNSPLHF.

This clonotype was counted only a few times. The rearrangement joins TRBV4-3 to TRBJ2-2; 7 bases fit TRBD2. Trimming at V came to 0 bases and at J to 6 bases, leaving 4 bases not matched to a gene. CDR1 and CDR2 from the germline V gene are LGHNA and YSLEER. CDR3 length: 15 amino acids. The CDR3 loop reads CASSQDLAEAGELFF. The CDR3 DNA is TGCGCCAGCAGCCAAGACCTAGCGGAGGCCGGGGAGCTGTTTTTT.

The chain uses TRBV10-2 and TRBJ2-1; possibly TRBD2 for D (6 bases). V was clipped by 0 bases and J by 3 bases, with 6 bases between them. From germline, CDR1 is WSHSY and CDR2 SAAADI. The CDR3 runs 14 residues. CDR3 region: CASSESSGYNEQFF. CDR3 nucleotides: TGCGCCAGCAGTGAGTCTAGCGGCTACAATGAGCAGTTCTTC.

This clonotype was seen a handful of times. V and J are TRBV11-2 and TRBJ2-1; TRBD2 matches at 9 bases. The junction had 14 bases not matched to a gene; V was cut back by 5 bases and J by 6 bases. This CDR3 spans 17 amino acids. Germline V gene data show CDR1 as SGHAT and CDR2 as FQNNGV. CDR3 sequence reads: CASSPLAGEILINEQFF. Here the CDR3 DNA reads TGTGCCAGCAGCCCGTTAGCGGGGGAGATACTCATCAATGAGCAGTTCTTC.

As concerns this clonotype: Sequence at one end of the junction differs from germline and may be a read error. Written as DNA, the CDR3 is TGCAGTGCTGGGCCACTAGCGGGGGCCTCCGACGAGCAGTACTTC. This codes for CSAGPLAGASDEQYF. The V and J genes are TRBV20-1 and TRBJ2-7, with TRBD2 identical over 11 bases. The CDR3 runs 15 residues. Germline lookup yields CDR1 DFQATT and CDR2 SNEGSKA (reference sequence).

The rearrangement links TRBV5-1 to TRBJ2-4; D gene ambiguous. V was pared by 1 base and J by 13 bases, with 18 bases between. The CDR3 extends over 14 amino acids. Germline loops: CDR1 SGHRS, CDR2 YFSETQ. The CDR3 sequence is CASSLSVGLDEQYF. The CDR3 DNA sequence: TGCGCCAGCAGCTTGTCGGTAGGGTTGGATGAGCAGTACTTC.

This clonotype appeared once. This chain joins TRBV7-3 and TRBJ2-5; tentatively, D is TRBD1 or TRBD2 (5 bases each). Trimming cost V 5 bases and J 11 bases, with 18 bases left between them. CDR1 is SGHTA, CDR2 FQGTGA, per germline. CDR3 length: 13 amino acids. In nucleotides, the CDR3 is TGTGCCAGCAGCCGGGACCTCTACAATGAGCAGTACTTC. Residues: CASSRDLYNEQYF.

The chain combines TRBV2 with TRBJ1-5; possible D gene TRBD1, 6 bases. The CDR3 length is 15 residues. The ends were cut back, 6 bases at V and 6 bases at J, with 18 bases in the middle. Germline values: CDR1 SNHLY, CDR2 FYNNEI. DNA for the CDR3: TGTGCCAGCAGGACAAGTCGAGGGGGTCCTCAGCCCCAGCATTTT. This codes for CASRTSRGGPQPQHF.

This clonotype was found a few times. V and J are TRBV27 and TRBJ2-3; a weak D match, TRBD1 (6 bases). CDR3 length: 15 amino acids. V dropped 2 bases and J dropped 2 bases, with 11 bases sitting between them. Germline lookup yields CDR1 MNHEY and CDR2 SMNVEV (reference sequence). CDR3 residues: CASSLTGSLTDTQYF. The CDR3 DNA follows: TGTGCCAGCAGTTTAACAGGGAGTCTCACAGATACGCAGTATTTT.

The rearrangement joins TRBV27 to TRBJ2-3; 7 bases line up with TRBD1. V shed 4 bases, J shed 3 bases, and the junction held 7 bases outside the gene matches. Germline-derived CDR1 and CDR2 are MNHEY and SMNVEV (reference sequence). CDR3 size: 15 residues. In DNA, the CDR3 is TGTGCCAGCAGTTCGAGGGACAGTTTAACAGATACGCAGTATTTT. This gives the protein CASSSRDSLTDTQYF.

The chain employs TRBV6-2 or TRBV6-3 and TRBJ2-4; D unclear. Germline V gene sequence: CDR1 MNHEY, CDR2 SVGEGT. The V end lost 0 bases, the J end lost 0 bases, and 3 bases lay between the germline ends. CDR3 length equals 14 residues. The CDR3 DNA reads TGTGCCAGCAGTTACTCGGGAGCCAAAAACATTCAGTACTTC. Translating it yields CASSYSGAKNIQYF.

The chain recombines TRBV7-4 with TRBJ1-6; no reliable D call. CDR3 size: 16 residues. The germline gives CDR1 SGHVT, CDR2 SQSDAQ. The V gene lost 4 bases and the J gene lost 10 bases, with 20 bases spanning the gap. The CDR3: CASSSGTRTRASPLHF. The CDR3 region has the DNA TGTGCCAGCAGCTCAGGTACCCGAACTAGGGCATCACCCCTCCACTTT.

This clonotype was observed a handful of times. V gene TRBV9 combines with J gene TRBJ2-1; D not certain. Germline CDR1 and CDR2: SGDLS and YYNGEE. The CDR3 consists of 13 residues. Trimming took off 0 bases at V and 6 bases at J, with 7 bases between the two ends. The CDR3: CASSVEPANEQFF. The CDR3 bases are TGTGCCAGCAGCGTAGAACCAGCCAATGAGCAGTTCTTC.

This clonotype was observed a few times. This CDR3 reads CASSYSGTDTQYF. In nucleotides, the CDR3 is TGTGCCAGCAGTTATTCAGGCACAGATACGCAGTATTTT. This chain joins TRBV6-2 or TRBV6-3 and TRBJ2-3, with D hard to call. The germline V gene encodes CDR1 MNHEY and CDR2 SVGEGT. V lost 3 bases, J lost 1 base, and 5 bases lay in between. The CDR3 loop spans 13 amino acids.

The rearrangement uses TRBV5-1 and TRBJ2-7; TRBD1 is a possible D gene (6 bases). This CDR3 comprises 13 residues. CDR1 and CDR2 from the germline V gene are SGHRS and YFSETQ. V was shortened by 5 bases and J by 5 bases, with 14 bases between the two germline ends. CDR3 nucleotides: TGCGCCAGCAGTTTCTCCAGGGGCAACGAGCAGTACTTC. Protein sequence: CASSFSRGNEQYF.

V and J are TRBV4-2 and TRBJ2-3; no clear D. The V gene lost 4 bases and the J gene lost 6 bases, with 17 bases spanning the gap. The CDR3 contains 15 residues. From germline, CDR1 is LGHNA and CDR2 YNFKEQ. Here the CDR3 DNA reads TGTGCCAGCAGCCGGCAATGGGATTATTCGGATACGCAGTATTTT. Residues: CASSRQWDYSDTQYF.

The chain couples TRBV4-3 to TRBJ2-1; D ambiguous. Germline values: CDR1 LGHNA, CDR2 YSLEER. The V end was cut by 0 bases, the J end by 9 bases, with 12 bases between. This CDR3 comprises 14 residues. The DNA for the CDR3 is TGCGCCAGCAGCCAAGAGTTTGGGCCTCGTGAGCAGTTCTTC. Translating gives CASSQEFGPREQFF.

This clonotype has more than one count but fewer than ten. The chain is built from TRBV29-1 and TRBJ2-3; D ambiguous. V was cut by 0 bases and J by 4 bases, with 11 bases left in between. This CDR3 contains 14 residues. Germline V CDR1 and CDR2: SQVTM, ANQGSEA. As DNA, the CDR3 is TGCAGCGTTGAAGACCTCTCGAGCGCAGATACGCAGTATTTT. Protein sequence: CSVEDLSSADTQYF.

This rearrangement joins TRBV4-2 to TRBJ2-3, with TRBD1 as a possible D gene (5 bases). Trimming took 0 bases from V and 9 from J, leaving 13 bases between them. CDR3 length: 14 residues. Germline CDR1 and CDR2: LGHNA and YNFKEQ. The CDR3 sequence is CASSQEQPPGTQYF. The DNA for the CDR3 is TGTGCCAGCAGCCAAGAGCAGCCCCCAGGGACGCAGTATTTT.

This clonotype was seen a few times. The chain recombines TRBV5-1 with TRBJ2-7; 14 nucleotides align to TRBD2. The CDR3 runs 17 residues. J lost 3 bases, V lost 4 bases, and 9 bases had no gene match. CDR1 is SGHRS, CDR2 YFSETQ, per germline. The CDR3 bases are TGCGCCAGCAGCCTGGGGACTAGCGGGGGAGGCTACTACGAGCAGTACTTC. Amino acid sequence: CASSLGTSGGGYYEQYF.

The chain employs TRBV6-6 and TRBJ1-1; the D is unclear. With 5 bases removed from V and 11 bases from J, the gap between germline ends came to 15 bases. The germline CDR1 and CDR2 sequences are MNHNY and SVGAGI (reference sequence). This CDR3 has 12 amino acids. CDR3 DNA: TGTGCCAGCAGTCAGCAGACTTCAGTGGCTTTCTTT. Translation gives CASSQQTSVAFF.

J is TRBJ2-7 and V is TRBV4-2, with TRBD1 identical over 9 bases. The CDR3 extends over 15 amino acids. The germline V gene has CDR1 LGHNA and CDR2 YNFKEQ. The V gene end was trimmed by 6 bases and the J gene end by 7 bases; junction bases not matched to a gene: 13. For the CDR3, the DNA is TGTGCCAGCAGTCGCGGGACAGGGACGATCGATGAGCAGTACTTC. Its translation is CASSRGTGTIDEQYF.

This sequence joins TRBV15 and TRBJ1-6; D is unclear. Trimming stripped 0 bases from V and 7 bases from J, with 1 base between. The length of the CDR3 is 12 residues. Germline V gene lookup returns CDR1 LNHNV and CDR2 YYDKDF (reference sequence). As DNA, the CDR3 is TGTGCCACCAGCAGAGAAAATTCACCCCTCCACTTT. Translating it yields CATSRENSPLHF.

The V call is TRBV4-3, the J call TRBJ1-2; D is uncertain. V was clipped by 0 bases and J by 4 bases, with 9 bases between them. The V gene's germline CDR1 is LGHNA and CDR2 YSLEER. There are 14 residues in the CDR3. CDR3 loop: CASSQDVAGYGYTF. The CDR3 DNA follows: TGCGCCAGCAGCCAAGATGTGGCAGGCTATGGCTACACCTTC.

The chain couples TRBV5-1 to TRBJ1-2; TRBD1 is a possible D gene (5 bases). V was clipped by 4 bases and J by 8 bases, with 18 bases between them. From germline, CDR1 is SGHRS and CDR2 YFSETQ. The CDR3 is 14 amino acids. The CDR3 loop reads CASSLDQGVYGYTF. In nucleotides, the CDR3 is TGCGCCAGCAGCCTGGACCAGGGCGTCTACGGCTACACCTTC.